Included here is one T cell receptor beta chain sequence, with context. This clone has just one count. What antigen it recognizes has not been identified. Nothing much larger sits one base from this clone, and base qualities are not available. This sample was taken from a study of control samples from healthy donors and cancer patients (TCRdb year 2020). Preparation of the library involved the immunoSEQ multiplex PCR assay. TCRdb carries this immuneACCESS record with in-frame sequences only. Its versions omit some clonotypes, under half of them owing to an unresolved V gene in the studies checked, with the rest unexplained. The sample data list tens of thousands of clones, and 92% of these were observed just once. Together, the top ten hold less than 2% of the sample. The specimen sequenced was PBMCs. The clonotype originates from a man aged 35-49 years with colorectal cancer.

The DNA is as follows: TGTGCCAGCAGTAGCGCCGGGACAGGGCACAATGAGCAGTTCTTC. It specifies CASSSAGTGHNEQFF. The V and J segments used are TRBV6-2 or TRBV6-3 and TRBJ2-1, and TRBD1 aligns with 9 junction nucleotides. The CDR3 contains 15 residues, cysteine and phenylalanine counted. Of the read, only the CDR3 DNA is kept; its 45 bases are in frame from base 1. V lost 5 bases and J lost 5 bases, and the count of bases not matched to a germline gene is 7. The germline V gene supplies CDR1 MNHEY and CDR2 SVGEGT.